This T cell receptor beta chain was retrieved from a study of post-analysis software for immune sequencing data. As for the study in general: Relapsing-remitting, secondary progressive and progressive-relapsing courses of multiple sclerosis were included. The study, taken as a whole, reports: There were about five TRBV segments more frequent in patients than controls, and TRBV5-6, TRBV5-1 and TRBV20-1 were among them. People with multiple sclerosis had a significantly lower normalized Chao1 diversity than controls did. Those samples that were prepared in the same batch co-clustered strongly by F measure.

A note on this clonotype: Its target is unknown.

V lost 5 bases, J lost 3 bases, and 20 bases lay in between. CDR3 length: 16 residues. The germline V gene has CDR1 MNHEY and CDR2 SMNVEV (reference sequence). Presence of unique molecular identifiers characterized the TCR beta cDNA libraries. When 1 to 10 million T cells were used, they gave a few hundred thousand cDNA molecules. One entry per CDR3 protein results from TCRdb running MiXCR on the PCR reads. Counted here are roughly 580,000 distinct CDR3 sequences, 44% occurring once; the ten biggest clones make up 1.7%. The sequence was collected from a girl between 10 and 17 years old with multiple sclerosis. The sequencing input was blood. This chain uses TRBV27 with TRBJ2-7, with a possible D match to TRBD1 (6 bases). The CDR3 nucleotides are TGTGCCAGCAGTCGTTCCTCCGGGACAAAGTACTACGAGCAGTACTTC. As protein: CASSRSSGTKYYEQYF.